Each of the 24 T cell receptor beta chains below was sequenced from the same sample in a study of HIV-infected patients and healthy controls. The repertoire came from unfractionated whole blood and reflected all unsorted peripheral T cells. Alpha and beta constant-region primers primed reverse transcription of approximately 460 ng RNA. Separate chain-specific third strand synthesis with multiplexing indices produced the alpha and beta libraries. TCRdb redid the calling of the 5' RACE reads with MiXCR, one entry per CDR3 protein. The data contain 12,000 to 15,000 distinct CDR3 sequences, 9% to 10% of them seen just once; the ten biggest clones take up about 6.8%. The sample taken for sequencing was blood. The receptors here all came from an adult in good health.

This clonotype is classed as medium-sized. The genes are TRBV5-1 and TRBJ2-3; D call uncertain. This CDR3 is 13 amino acids long. CDR1 is SGHRS and CDR2 is YFSETQ in the germline V gene. With 2 bases removed from V and 4 bases from J, the gap between germline ends came to 8 bases. In nucleotides, the CDR3 is TGCGCCAGCAGCTTCGGCACCGCAGATACGCAGTATTTT. Its translation: CASSFGTADTQYF.

The sample holds many counts of this clonotype. The J gene is TRBJ2-4, the V gene TRBV4-1; TRBD2 aligns across 11 bases. This CDR3 is built from 17 residues. Germline loops: CDR1 MGHRA, CDR2 YSYEKL. Germline trimming cut 2 bases from V and 2 bases from J; bases unmatched to any gene: 5. The CDR3 protein is CASSQPTSGGTKNIQYF. CDR3 sequence (DNA): TGCGCCAGCAGCCAACCTACTAGCGGGGGTACCAAAAACATTCAGTACTTC.

This clonotype was detected many times. The chain couples TRBV3-1 to TRBJ2-1; no clear D. The ends were cut back, 4 bases at V and 9 bases at J, with 13 bases in the middle. This CDR3 region has 13 residues. Germline values: CDR1 LGHDT, CDR2 YNNKEL (reference sequence). The CDR3 nucleotides are TGTGCCAGCAGCCTCCAGAGGACCGGTGAGCAGTTCTTC. It yields the protein CASSLQRTGEQFF.

This clonotype was recorded at least ten times. The chain has TRBV20-1 and TRBJ2-7; the D is unclear. The CDR3 totals 11 residues. Trimming shortened V by 4 bases and J by 3 bases, and 7 bases separated the two germline ends. CDR1 DFQATT and CDR2 SNEGSKA come from the germline V gene (reference sequence). CDR3 sequence reads: CSAKPNYEQYF. The CDR3 DNA is TGCAGTGCTAAGCCCAACTACGAGCAGTACTTC.

This chain joins TRBV19 and TRBJ2-1; TRBD2 aligns across 7 bases. The V segment lost 1 base and the J segment 9 bases; nucleotides outside the gene matches: 3. CDR1 LNHDA and CDR2 SQIVND come from the germline V gene (reference sequence). This CDR3 has 13 amino acids. CDR3: CASSIGLAFEQFF. CDR3 sequence (DNA): TGTGCCAGTAGTATAGGACTAGCCTTTGAGCAGTTCTTC.

This clonotype was detected many times. DNA for the CDR3: TGTGCCAGCACGGACAGTATATGGGAGCAGTACTTC. Its translation: CASTDSIWEQYF. The chain recombines TRBV6-2 or TRBV6-3 with TRBJ2-7; TRBD1 is a possible D gene (6 bases). The CDR3 runs to 12 residues. The germline V and J ends were trimmed by 7 bases and 7 bases, with 14 bases remaining between them. Germline CDR1 reads MNHEY; CDR2 reads SVGEGT.

This clonotype appeared many times. The chain uses TRBV6-4 and TRBJ1-1; 7 bases match TRBD1. Germline CDR1 is MRHNA and CDR2 is SNTAGT. CDR3 length equals 15 residues. The V segment lost 6 bases and the J segment 5 bases; nucleotides outside the gene matches: 12. CDR3 region: CASRPRKGAGTEAFF. CDR3 coding DNA: TGTGCCAGCAGACCCCGTAAGGGGGCTGGGACTGAAGCTTTCTTT.

This clonotype rates as medium-sized (0.01 to 0.1%). J is TRBJ1-5 and V is TRBV12-3 or TRBV12-4; D is undetermined. The CDR3 is 16 residues long. V was pared by 5 bases and J by 9 bases, with 23 bases between. CDR3 DNA sequence: TGTGCCAGCAGTCGATCCAAACTGACAAGTGATGGGCCCCAGCATTTT. It is translated as CASSRSKLTSDGPQHF.

Ten or more counts support this clonotype. The V and J genes are TRBV9 and TRBJ1-2, with D perhaps TRBD1 (6 bases). The germline gives CDR1 SGDLS, CDR2 YYNGEE. The CDR3 has 13 amino acids. Trimming removed 3 bases at V and 7 bases at J, with 13 bases between. The CDR3 nucleotides read TGTGCCAGCAGCGGGAGCCAAGGGGGTGGCTACACCTTC. Translated: CASSGSQGGGYTF.

This clonotype was recorded many times. This sequence joins TRBV6-5 and TRBJ2-3, with 11 positions matching TRBD1. This CDR3 has 18 amino acids. Looked up from germline, CDR1 is MNHEY and CDR2 is SVGAGI. Germline trimming cut 0 bases from V and 7 bases from J; bases unmatched to any gene: 12. CDR3 bases: TGTGCCAGCAGTTACTCGAAGTACGGGACAGGGGGAGCGAATACGCAGTATTTT. This codes for CASSYSKYGTGGANTQYF.

This clonotype occurred many times. CDR3 DNA sequence: TGTGCCAGCTGGACAGGAATCTATGGCTACACCTTC. This gives the protein CASWTGIYGYTF. The chain carries TRBV6-2 or TRBV6-3 and TRBJ1-2, with 7 bases lining up with TRBD1. The trim removed 8 bases at V and 4 bases at J, leaving 4 bases unmatched. The CDR3 extends over 12 amino acids. Germline V gene data show CDR1 as MNHEY and CDR2 as SVGEGT.

The rearrangement uses TRBV2 and TRBJ1-1; 11 bases map to TRBD1. The CDR3 is made up of 13 amino acids. After removal of 6 bases from V and 3 bases from J, the junction contained 0 bases not matched to a gene. The germline V gene encodes CDR1 SNHLY and CDR2 FYNNEI. CDR3: CASRGQGDTEAFF. In nucleotides, the CDR3 is TGTGCCAGCAGGGGACAGGGGGACACTGAAGCTTTCTTT.

Many counts were recorded for this clonotype. The chain links TRBV12-5 to TRBJ1-1; D unresolved. The CDR3 totals 16 residues. Trimming took off 3 bases at V and 2 bases at J, with 16 bases between the two ends. The germline gives CDR1 LGHNT, CDR2 FRNRAP. In nucleotides, the CDR3 is TGTGCTAGTGGTTTTGGGTTCGGGTGGGGTAACACTGAAGCTTTCTTT. This translates into CASGFGFGWGNTEAFF.

The rearrangement uses TRBV7-2 and TRBJ2-5; 8 bases line up with TRBD1. Per germline, CDR1 SGHTA and CDR2 FQGNSA. The V and J ends lost 3 bases and 0 bases, in that order; junction bases with no gene match: 12. The CDR3 sequence is 18 residues long. The CDR3 coding sequence is TGTGCCAGCAGCTTCCAACCGTCACGGGACAGGTACCAAGAGACCCAGTACTTC. Encoded protein: CASSFQPSRDRYQETQYF.

This clonotype is classed as medium-sized (0.01 to 0.1%). The rearrangement uses TRBV24-1 and TRBJ2-5; D remains unclear. V dropped 1 base and J dropped 1 base, with 9 bases sitting between them. The CDR3 spans 15 residues. In germline, CDR1 is KGHDR, CDR2 SFDVKD. Here the CDR3 DNA reads TGTGCCACCAGTGATTTCGAGACAACCCAAGAGACCCAGTACTTC. It yields the protein CATSDFETTQETQYF.

Turning to this clonotype: With a much larger clone just one base away, this may be a read error. J is TRBJ1-6 and V is TRBV11-2; tentatively, D is TRBD1 (6 bases). The CDR3 covers 15 residues. V lost 9 bases and J 2 bases, leaving 14 bases between the germline ends. Germline V lookup: CDR1 SGHAT, CDR2 FQNNGV. The CDR3 sequence: CARTRQATYNSPLHF. In nucleotides, the CDR3 is TGTGCCAGAACCCGACAGGCTACCTATAATTCACCCCTCCACTTT. The whole variable domain, filled in from reference TRBV11-2 and TRBJ1-6, reads EAGVAQSPRYKIIEKRQSVAFWCNPISGHATLYWYQQILGQGPKLLIQFQNNGVVDDSQLPKDRFSAERLKGVDSTLKIQPAKLEDSAVYLCARTRQATYNSPLHFGNGTRLTVT.

This clonotype was detected ten times or more. The V and J genes are TRBV7-2 and TRBJ2-7; the D call may be TRBD1 or TRBD2 (6 bases each). Germline CDR1 and CDR2: SGHTA and FQGNSA. Deletions cut 5 bases from V and 4 bases from J, with 12 bases between. The CDR3 sequence is 13 residues long. Here the CDR3 DNA reads TGTGCCAGCAGCCCGAAGGGGGGATACGAGCAGTACTTC. It specifies CASSPKGGYEQYF.

In nucleotides, the CDR3 is TGTGCCAGCTCACCCACCGACTTTTCACCCCTCCACTTT. Protein product: CASSPTDFSPLHF. The chain joins TRBV18 to TRBJ1-6; no reliable D call. Trimming removed 3 bases at V and 9 bases at J, with 9 bases between. This CDR3 has 13 amino acids. Germline V gene data show CDR1 as KGHSH and CDR2 as LQKENI.

The chain recombines TRBV28 with TRBJ2-7; possibly TRBD1 or TRBD2 for D (6 bases each). The CDR3 runs 14 residues. The germline V gene has CDR1 MDHEN and CDR2 SYDVKM. The ends were cut back, 7 bases at V and 3 bases at J, with 16 bases in the middle. The CDR3 sequence is CASIPGGGYYEQYF. DNA for the CDR3: TGTGCCAGCATCCCCGGGGGCGGCTACTACGAGCAGTACTTC.

This clonotype was counted only a few times. This rearrangement joins TRBV27 to TRBJ2-4, with TRBD2 matching 7 bases. Looked up from germline, CDR1 is MNHEY and CDR2 is SMNVEV (reference sequence). J gave up 0 bases and V 2 bases, and 10 bases lay outside the gene matches. The CDR3 has 18 residues. DNA for the CDR3: TGTGCCAGCAGTTTAATAGGTGCGGGAGACGTAGCCAAAAACATTCAGTACTTC. It specifies CASSLIGAGDVAKNIQYF.

J is TRBJ1-1 and V is TRBV11-2; D might be TRBD1 (6 bases). This CDR3 has 15 residues. Germline CDR1 SGHAT, CDR2 FQNNGV. Trimming took off 1 base at V and 3 bases at J, with 12 bases between the two ends. In nucleotides, the CDR3 is TGTGCCAGCAGCTTAGTTGGGGGGCTCGACACTGAAGCTTTCTTT. Encoded protein: CASSLVGGLDTEAFF.

This clonotype is categorized as medium-sized. The rearrangement uses TRBV7-2 and TRBJ2-3, with D uncertain. The CDR3 covers 13 residues. Germline CDR1 reads SGHTA; CDR2 reads FQGNSA. V was cut by 5 bases and J by 7 bases, with 13 bases left in between. CDR3 protein: CASSQAHQYTQYF. The CDR3 DNA sequence: TGTGCCAGCAGCCAAGCACATCAGTATACGCAGTATTTT.

This clonotype is medium-sized (0.01 to 0.1%) within its sample. The CDR3 nucleotides are TGTGCCAGCAGAATGACCTCTAGCACAGATACGCAGTATTTT. The encoded protein is CASRMTSSTDTQYF. This chain links TRBV5-6 with TRBJ2-3; the D is unclear. CDR3 length equals 14 residues. The V end was cut by 5 bases, the J end by 0 bases, with 10 bases between. CDR1 SGHDT and CDR2 YYEEEE come from the germline V gene. Based on the CDR3 plus reference TRBV5-6 and TRBJ2-3, the full variable domain is DAGVTQSPTHLIKTRGQQVTLRCSPKSGHDTVSWYQQALGQGPQFIFQYYEEEERQRGNFPDRFSGHQFPNYSSELNVNALLLGDSALYLCASRMTSSTDTQYFGPGTRLTVL.

V gene TRBV7-9 combines with J gene TRBJ2-7; 7 nucleotides align to TRBD1. CDR3 length: 16 amino acids. Unmatched junction bases numbered 14, after V lost 5 bases and J lost 4 bases. Looked up from germline, CDR1 is SEHNR and CDR2 is FQNEAQ (reference sequence). In DNA form, the CDR3 reads TGTGCCAGCAGCGCCCGGGACAGCCCTTCCCTTTACGAGCAGTACTTC. Its translation: CASSARDSPSLYEQYF.